This T cell receptor (beta chain) is from a study of CXCR3-negative and CXCR3-positive naive CD8 T cells. 5' RACE with UMI labels generated the TRB cDNA libraries. Each CDR3 protein gets one entry in TCRdb, which reprocessed the 5' RACE reads and gives no DNA. Its clone listing holds around 140,000 distinct CDR3 sequences. Study-level findings and limits: Both naive subsets showed comparably high diversity, and memory CD8+ cells showed much lower diversity. When CXCR3-positive naive cells were set against CXCR3-negative naive cells, the former had more hydrophobic TRB CDR3s.

Note on this clonotype: Its antigen is not identified.

This CDR3 has 15 amino acids. Per germline, CDR1 LNHNV and CDR2 YYDKDF (reference sequence). Those CD8+ T cells considered naive were CD45RO-CCR7+CD27+CD95-. The origin of this receptor is a human donor in good health. Some clones in this sample may be carry-over from other donors' samples. The sample was naive CXCR3- CD8+ T cells from blood. Subset indicated: CD45RO-CCR7+CD27+CD95- naive CD8+ T cells lacking CXCR3 (TNR3-). V is TRBV15 and J is TRBJ2-7; the TRBD2 assignment by TCRdb is unverifiable without DNA. The CDR3: CATSAEGSGGYEQYF.